This entry lists 2 T cell receptor beta chains sequenced from one sample in a study of CD8 T cells in Susac syndrome. Random hexamers were used to reverse transcribe an amount of roughly 0.5 to 1 ug RNA. TCRdb used MiXCR to reprocess the immunoSEQ multiplex PCR reads, holding one entry per CDR3 protein. The data contain about 190,000 distinct CDR3 sequences, approximately 96% of them singletons. Sequencing input: CD4+ T cells from PBMCs. All receptors come from a human donor with Susac syndrome.

V gene TRBV11-1 combines with J gene TRBJ2-6; D call uncertain. Germline V gives CDR1 SGHAT, CDR2 FQDESV (reference sequence). V gave up 4 bases and J gave up 13 bases, with 14 bases separating them. The length of the CDR3 is 13 residues. Here the CDR3 reads CASSSVLAGVLTF. For the CDR3, the DNA is TGTGCCAGCAGCTCCGTCCTCGCCGGAGTCCTGACTTTC.

The rearrangement joins TRBV6-1 to TRBJ2-7, with 7 bases matching TRBD1. V shed 0 bases, J shed 6 bases, and the junction held 8 bases outside the gene matches. Germline V gene lookup returns CDR1 MNHNS and CDR2 SASEGT. CDR3 length: 15 amino acids. The CDR3 here is CASSEATGAPSEQYF. CDR3 bases: TGTGCCAGCAGTGAAGCCACAGGGGCCCCCTCCGAGCAGTACTTC.